The clone carrying this TCR beta chain was picked up one time. The data were taken from a study of blood T cell repertoires in COVID-19. Whole-study context: Some COVID-19 samples were acute and others convalescent; all came from the United States, Italy and Spain. Sources were T cells, B-cell-depleted T cells, or PBMCs; the material itself was cDNA or gDNA.

Original handling: Reference gene primer amplification gave nucleated cell count estimates. TCRdb's copy holds only in-frame clones and misses some; the assay was immunoSEQ multiplex PCR. The V and J calls and clone size were taken over from that table, and D and trimming were inferred from the DNA. The sample lists about 140,000 clones, 85% to 90% occurring once. The CDR3 is 18 amino acids. V lost 0 bases, J lost 4 bases, and 21 bases lay in between. Germline V lookup: CDR1 SGHVS, CDR2 FQNEAQ. The rearrangement uses TRBV7-8 and TRBJ1-2, with TRBD1 as a possible D gene (5 bases). Sample: peripheral blood. The receptor was isolated from a man aged 45-65 years with active COVID-19. The CDR3 nucleotides are TGTGCCAGCAGCTTAGCTGCCCCAGGGTATGGGGAGGGCTATGGCTACACCTTC. Its translation is CASSLAAPGYGEGYGYTF.